What follows are 18 T cell receptor beta chains derived from one specimen sequenced in a study of blood T cell repertoires in COVID-19 (dated by TCRdb to the early 2020s). Libraries were made using the immunoSEQ multiplex PCR assay. TCRdb stores this immuneACCESS table with in-frame sequences only. Part of the clones is absent; in the studies checked, under half of the shortfall reflects unresolved V genes, and no reason is known for the rest. This sample comprises just under 90,000 clones, 88% of them detected only once. Jointly, the top ten make up 0.47% of the sample. The sequenced sample consisted of peripheral blood. All receptors come from a man between 60 and 70 years old with acute or convalescent COVID-19.

The chain uses TRBV7-9 and TRBJ2-1, with 8 bases matching TRBD2. In germline, CDR1 is SEHNR, CDR2 FQNEAQ (reference sequence). The CDR3 runs to 19 residues. V lost 1 base, J lost 1 base, and 12 bases stayed unmatched. This CDR3 is CASSLVRGASSLSYNEQFF. As DNA, the CDR3 is TGTGCCAGCAGCTTAGTGCGGGGGGCCTCGTCACTTTCCTACAATGAGCAGTTCTTC.

The chain combines TRBV5-1 with TRBJ2-7, with 15 positions matching TRBD2. V lost 2 bases, J lost 7 bases, and 10 bases stayed unmatched. This CDR3 is 17 amino acids long. The germline CDR1 and CDR2 sequences are SGHRS and YFSETQ. The CDR3 region has the DNA TGCGCCAGCAGCTTCCTGGGACTAGCGGGGGGCCGGAGTGAGCAGTACTTC. It codes for CASSFLGLAGGRSEQYF.

The rearrangement uses TRBV29-1 and TRBJ1-2, with 11 positions matching TRBD1. The CDR3 loop spans 18 amino acids. CDR1 SQVTM and CDR2 ANQGSEA come from the germline V gene. With V trimmed by 0 bases and J by 4 bases, 13 bases remained unmatched. The CDR3, as DNA: TGCAGCGTTGAAGATTTTCGGCGGACAGGGGGCCCGATCTATGGCTACACCTTC. Its protein product is CSVEDFRRTGGPIYGYTF.

The rearrangement links TRBV5-4 to TRBJ2-3, with TRBD2 identical over 12 bases. The CDR3 is made up of 18 amino acids. Trimming cost V 0 bases and J 2 bases; bases outside gene matches: 7. Germline assignment: CDR1 SGHNT and CDR2 YYREEE (reference sequence). CDR3 residues: CASSLDTSGGIATDTQYF. The CDR3 nucleotides are TGTGCCAGCAGCTTGGACACTAGCGGGGGGATCGCCACAGATACGCAGTATTTT.

This clone was detected only once. The gene calls are TRBV11-2 and TRBJ1-5; 7 positions agree with TRBD1. The junction had 6 bases not matched to a gene; V was cut back by 4 bases and J by 6 bases. From germline, CDR1 is SGHAT and CDR2 FQNNGV. The CDR3 runs to 14 residues. DNA for the CDR3: TGTGCCAGCAGCTGGGGGACAGTTGGTCAGCCCCAGCATTTT. Translated, it gives CASSWGTVGQPQHF.

V and J are TRBV4-2 and TRBJ2-1; 9 bases line up with TRBD2. The CDR3 is 17 amino acids. Trimming removed 0 bases from V and 7 bases from J; junction bases left unmatched: 10. The germline V gene encodes CDR1 LGHNA and CDR2 YNFKEQ. CDR3 DNA sequence: TGTGCCAGCAGCCAAGATCTCGCGGGGGGGAAGGGTAATGAGCAGTTCTTC. Encoded protein: CASSQDLAGGKGNEQFF.

This sequence joins TRBV10-3 and TRBJ1-3; 7 bases are shared with TRBD1. This CDR3 region has 14 residues. Germline CDR1 is ENHRY and CDR2 is SYGVKD. V was clipped by 6 bases and J by 3 bases; unmatched bases: 5. Here the CDR3 DNA reads TGTGCCATCAGCGAGACAGGGCTTGGAAACACCATATATTTT. Protein: CAISETGLGNTIYF.

The chain links TRBV6-4 to TRBJ1-4; 10 nucleotides agree with TRBD1. The germline V gene has CDR1 MRHNA and CDR2 SNTAGT. The junction had 4 bases not matched to a gene; V was cut back by 5 bases and J by 4 bases. The CDR3 extends over 15 amino acids. CDR3 residues: CASSLRDRGNEKLFF. The CDR3 nucleotides read TGTGCCAGCAGTTTGCGGGACAGGGGTAATGAAAAACTGTTTTTT.

V is TRBV5-1 and J is TRBJ2-1; 10 bases agree with TRBD1. V lost 4 bases to trimming and J lost 2 bases; unmatched junction nucleotides: 3. The CDR3 is 15 residues long. Germline values: CDR1 SGHRS, CDR2 YFSETQ. CDR3 sequence (DNA): TGCGCCAGCAGCGGGGGACAGGGGCCCTACAATGAGCAGTTCTTC. Translation: CASSGGQGPYNEQFF.

The chain links TRBV12-5 to TRBJ2-3; D call uncertain. The germline V and J ends were trimmed by 3 bases and 4 bases, with 8 bases remaining between them. CDR3 size: 13 residues. Looked up from germline, CDR1 is LGHNT and CDR2 is FRNRAP. CDR3 sequence: CASGFGFSDTQYF. DNA of the CDR3: TGTGCTAGTGGTTTCGGTTTTTCAGATACGCAGTATTTT.

This chain uses TRBV27 with TRBJ2-2, with 8 bases lining up with TRBD1. Germline-derived CDR1 and CDR2 are MNHEY and SMNVEV (reference sequence). CDR3 length equals 15 residues. The ends lost 5 bases at V and 6 bases at J; junction bases unmatched: 8. The CDR3 sequence: CASSLRTGFAGELFF. The CDR3 DNA sequence: TGTGCCAGCAGTCTCCGGACAGGGTTCGCCGGGGAGCTGTTTTTT.

Comments on this clone: The sample holds other DNA sequences that translate to the same CDR3. The chain recombines TRBV20-1 with TRBJ2-2; D is unresolved. Looked up from germline, CDR1 is DFQATT and CDR2 is SNEGSKA (reference sequence). V lost 5 bases and J 6 bases, leaving 7 bases between the germline ends. The CDR3 has 11 amino acids. CDR3: CSAGRSGELFF. The CDR3 coding sequence is TGCAGTGCTGGCCGTTCCGGGGAGCTGTTTTTT.

The chain links TRBV7-3 to TRBJ2-2; TRBD1 matches at 7 bases. The V segment lost 5 bases and the J segment 4 bases; nucleotides outside the gene matches: 4. The CDR3 totals 14 residues. CDR1 is SGHTA, CDR2 FQGTGA, per germline. The CDR3 sequence: CASSLDRATGELFF. The CDR3 DNA is TGTGCCAGCAGCCTAGACAGGGCCACCGGGGAGCTGTTTTTT.

V usage is TRBV11-2 and J usage is TRBJ2-7; 8 bases agree with TRBD2. Germline CDR1 reads SGHAT; CDR2 reads FQNNGV. With V trimmed by 5 bases and J by 4 bases, 4 bases remained unmatched. The CDR3 consists of 13 residues. CDR3 region: CASSTGLAYEQYF. The CDR3, as DNA: TGTGCCAGCAGCACCGGACTAGCTTACGAGCAGTACTTC.

This clone was seen a single time. The CDR3 DNA reads as TGTGCCAGCAGATCCACAGGGGACGGGAACACTGAAGCTTTCTTT. Residues: CASRSTGDGNTEAFF. This chain joins TRBV6-5 and TRBJ1-1; 7 bases are a match to TRBD1. The length of the CDR3 is 15 residues. The ends lost 6 bases at V and 1 base at J; junction bases unmatched: 8. CDR1 MNHEY and CDR2 SVGAGI come from the germline V gene.

This sequence joins TRBV6-5 and TRBJ2-2; 7 bases line up with TRBD2. The junction had 3 bases not matched to a gene; V was cut back by 8 bases and J by 0 bases. The CDR3 is 14 amino acids. In germline, CDR1 is MNHEY, CDR2 SVGAGI. The CDR3 reads CASWGGSNTGELFF. The CDR3 bases are TGTGCCAGCTGGGGGGGATCGAACACCGGGGAGCTGTTTTTT.

The V gene is TRBV5-6, the J gene TRBJ2-3; 9 positions agree with TRBD1. CDR3 length: 16 amino acids. V shed 3 bases, J shed 5 bases, and the junction held 10 bases outside the gene matches. Germline values: CDR1 SGHDT, CDR2 YYEEEE. The CDR3 bases are TGTGCCAGCAGCTCCTTGGGACAGGGAGTGGGAGATACGCAGTATTTT. As protein: CASSSLGQGVGDTQYF.

This chain connects TRBV7-8 to TRBJ2-7, with D perhaps matching TRBD2 (5 bases). The CDR3 runs to 13 residues. Trimming shortened V by 3 bases and J by 7 bases, and 13 bases separated the two germline ends. Germline CDR1 reads SGHVS; CDR2 reads FQNEAQ. In DNA, the CDR3 is TGTGCCAGCAGCTTGATTCGCGGGTATGAGCAGTACTTC. Translated: CASSLIRGYEQYF.